The rows below give T cell receptor beta chains drawn from one sample of a study of T cells after yellow fever vaccination. TCRdb itself ran the 5' RACE reads through MiXCR, one entry per CDR3 protein. The table has more than 450,000 distinct CDR3 sequences, less than 25% seen once. Sequencing used PBMCs, obtained 21 days after the first yellow fever vaccination. The receptors originated from a man younger than 35 who received the YFV17D yellow fever vaccine. Each CDR3 is given without its conserved first and last residue.

v_gene	j_gene	len	CDR3aa
TRBV29-1	TRBJ2-7	13	SVEDPERGAYEQY
TRBV12-3/TRBV12-4	TRBJ2-7	11	ASKGPLAYEQY
TRBV19	TRBJ2-5	15	ASSIEIGQGVAETQY
TRBV5-1	TRBJ1-2	14	ASSHTPGQRLYGYT
TRBV7-9	TRBJ2-5	12	ASSVGQGEETQY
TRBV7-2	TRBJ2-1	12	ASSLRISYNEQF
TRBV7-9	TRBJ2-3	14	ASSFAVGDPTDTQY
TRBV11-2	TRBJ1-5	15	ASSLEGRDSGNQPQH
TRBV7-9	TRBJ2-5	10	AIGGGQETQY
TRBV19	TRBJ1-2	10	ASRSGGEGYT
TRBV5-5	TRBJ1-1	13	ASSTSVGMNTEAF
TRBV4-3	TRBJ2-1	11	ASSQAPGGEQF
TRBV10-1	TRBJ2-3	12	ASSELADTDTQY
TRBV7-9	TRBJ2-3	14	ASSMIWGGGTDTQY
TRBV7-2	TRBJ1-1	13	ASSVSGTAGAEAF
TRBV6-2/TRBV6-3	TRBJ2-1	12	ASSPQGNDNEQF
TRBV7-9	TRBJ2-3	13	ASSFRGRGTDTQY
TRBV5-1	TRBJ2-7	12	ASSVPGTGDEQY
TRBV20-1	TRBJ1-2	11	SARPQQTYGYT
TRBV29-1	TRBJ2-3	12	SVEMAGSTDTQY
TRBV3-1	TRBJ2-3	13	ASSPSWNWEDTQY
TRBV7-2	TRBJ1-6	14	ASSLRQSSYNSPLH
TRBV5-1	TRBJ2-1	12	ASSSGGFYNEQF
TRBV28	TRBJ2-1	14	ASRTHRGRPYNEQF
TRBV4-2	TRBJ2-1	15	ASSHYFRQGSYNEQF
TRBV6-1	TRBJ1-5	13	ASSEMQGLNQPQH
TRBV7-3	TRBJ2-3	16	ASSLTRLAGGLTDTQY
TRBV19	TRBJ2-5	12	ASSDGQVQETQY
TRBV10-2	TRBJ1-6	12	ATSTRAPGSPLH
TRBV7-9	TRBJ2-2	15	ASSLGYGGRNTGELF
TRBV7-2	TRBJ2-2	14	ASSLMAGPNTGELF
TRBV6-5	TRBJ1-5	15	ASSYSSAGGSNQPQH
TRBV5-6	TRBJ1-6	14	ASSLGGPHYNSPLH
TRBV2	TRBJ2-3	12	ASRLAGQTDTQY
TRBV5-5	TRBJ1-2	16	ASSSNALLGQGTHGYT
TRBV5-1	TRBJ2-1	16	ASSLAPPTSGGGNEQF
TRBV12-3/TRBV12-4	TRBJ2-5	10	ASSFPFETQY
TRBV3-1	TRBJ2-1	12	ASSRPAGVHEQF